These 30 T cell receptor beta chains came from one sample sequenced in a study of blood T cell repertoires in COVID-19. Only in-frame clones appear in the TCRdb table, and some are missing; sequencing was by immunoSEQ multiplex PCR. The sample includes 250,000 to 300,000 clones, about 90% of them seen just once. The sequencing sample was made of peripheral blood. These receptors came from a woman aged 70-85 years with COVID-19, enrolled during active disease.

The V gene is TRBV28, the J gene TRBJ2-1; weak D call: TRBD1 (6 bases). The germline V gene has CDR1 MDHEN and CDR2 SYDVKM. The CDR3 contains 14 residues. V was trimmed by 4 bases and J by 7 bases, leaving 14 bases between them. The CDR3 loop reads CASSSEQGINEQFF. The CDR3 DNA reads TGTGCCAGCAGTTCAGAACAGGGTATTAATGAGCAGTTCTTC.

This chain connects TRBV30 to TRBJ1-5; D might be TRBD1 (5 bases). Trimming left V 2 bases short and J 5 bases short, with 13 bases between. This CDR3 contains 14 residues. Germline CDR1 and CDR2: GTSNPN and SVGIG (reference sequence). The CDR3 DNA reads as TGTGCCTGGAGTAATTGGGGGGATGATCAGCCCCAGCATTTT. Translating it yields CAWSNWGDDQPQHF.

The CDR3 protein is CASSRWEDSYNEQFF. CDR3 sequence (DNA): TGCGCCAGCAGCCGGTGGGAGGACTCCTACAATGAGCAGTTCTTC. The chain combines TRBV5-1 with TRBJ2-1; TRBD2 might be the D (6 bases). The CDR3 has 15 amino acids. Trimming shortened V by 4 bases and J by 0 bases, and 11 bases separated the two germline ends. Germline CDR1 is SGHRS and CDR2 is YFSETQ.

The V gene is TRBV15, the J gene TRBJ1-5; D ambiguous. The CDR3 extends over 17 amino acids. V was trimmed by 1 base and J by 4 bases, leaving 17 bases between them. Germline assignment: CDR1 LNHNV and CDR2 YYDKDF (reference sequence). CDR3 region: CATSRGGTLDPNQPQHF. DNA of the CDR3: TGTGCCACCAGCAGAGGAGGCACGTTGGATCCAAATCAGCCCCAGCATTTT.

The chain employs TRBV9 and TRBJ2-5; perhaps TRBD2 as D (6 bases). The V gene lost 1 base and the J gene lost 0 bases, with 10 bases spanning the gap. This CDR3 region has 15 residues. Germline values: CDR1 SGDLS, CDR2 YYNGEE. The CDR3 DNA reads TGTGCCAGCAGCGTATTTGGCGGGAACCAAGAGACCCAGTACTTC. This translates into CASSVFGGNQETQYF.

The CDR3: CASSRTGGTETQYF. As DNA, the CDR3 is TGTGCCAGCAGTCGGACAGGGGGGACAGAGACCCAGTACTTC. The chain carries TRBV28 and TRBJ2-5; 10 bases align to TRBD1. V was pared by 5 bases and J by 4 bases, with 4 bases of the junction left unmatched. The CDR3 length is 14 residues. The germline V gene has CDR1 MDHEN and CDR2 SYDVKM.

The chain recombines TRBV30 with TRBJ2-2; D gene unclear. Germline CDR1 and CDR2: GTSNPN and SVGIG (reference sequence). V was trimmed by 2 bases and J by 2 bases, leaving 6 bases between them. The CDR3 spans 13 residues. In DNA form, the CDR3 reads TGTGCCTGGAGTCTACCCAACACCGGGGAGCTGTTTTTT. Amino acid sequence: CAWSLPNTGELFF.

The gene calls are TRBV19 and TRBJ1-5; 7 nucleotides align to TRBD1. In germline, CDR1 is LNHDA, CDR2 SQIVND (reference sequence). The J segment lost 5 bases and the V segment lost 4 bases, leaving 5 bases of the junction unmatched. The CDR3 contains 14 residues. The CDR3 DNA is TGTGCCAGTAGTAAGGCAGACAGGGATCAGCCCCAGCATTTT. It is translated as CASSKADRDQPQHF.

This clone has a single count. The chain employs TRBV3-1 (or the pseudogene TRBV3-2) and TRBJ2-1; a possible D gene is TRBD2 (5 bases). V gave up 4 bases and J gave up 7 bases, with 14 bases separating them. Germline V CDR1 and CDR2: LGHDT, YNNKEL (reference sequence). The CDR3 sequence is 14 residues long. Here the CDR3 reads CASSPYGVWNEQFF. As DNA, the CDR3 is TGTGCCAGCAGCCCATACGGGGTGTGGAATGAGCAGTTCTTC.

The gene calls are TRBV4-2 and TRBJ2-5; D unclear. This CDR3 comprises 13 residues. The V gene's germline CDR1 is LGHNA and CDR2 YNFKEQ. The V and J ends lost 0 bases and 3 bases respectively, with 5 bases between them. The CDR3 DNA follows: TGTGCCAGCAGCCAAGATTTAGAAGAGACCCAGTACTTC. Its protein product is CASSQDLEETQYF.

The chain employs TRBV18 and TRBJ1-1, with TRBD1 as a possible D gene (6 bases). Trimming removed 6 bases at V and 2 bases at J, with 10 bases between. The CDR3 is 13 amino acids. Germline V gene data show CDR1 as KGHSH and CDR2 as LQKENI. The CDR3 DNA follows: TGTGCCAGCTCTCAGACAGGAAACACTGAAGCTTTCTTT. Its protein is CASSQTGNTEAFF.

The chain combines TRBV1 with TRBJ1-5. TRBV1 is marked as a pseudogene. CDR3 length: 18 amino acids. The DNA of the CDR3 is TGCACCAGCAGCCGAGCGGGACACACAACAAATAGCAATCAGCCCCAGCATTTT. It yields the protein CTSSRAGHTTNSNQPQHF.

The chain employs TRBV5-1 and TRBJ2-7; tentatively, D is TRBD2 (6 bases). Trimming shortened V by 2 bases and J by 5 bases, and 8 bases separated the two germline ends. The CDR3 is 12 residues long. Looked up from germline, CDR1 is SGHRS and CDR2 is YFSETQ. The chain's CDR3 is CASSFGGDEQYF. The CDR3 DNA follows: TGCGCCAGCAGCTTCGGGGGAGACGAGCAGTACTTC.

The rearrangement joins TRBV6-2 or TRBV6-3 to TRBJ2-5, with TRBD2 matching over 14 bases. Trimming removed 5 bases from V and 5 bases from J; junction bases left unmatched: 10. Germline CDR1 is MNHEY and CDR2 is SVGEGT. The CDR3 spans 17 residues. The CDR3 is CASSKRLAGGFRETQYF. The CDR3 bases are TGTGCCAGCAGTAAACGACTAGCGGGAGGGTTTCGGGAGACCCAGTACTTC.

This clone was seen more than once but under ten times. The J gene is TRBJ1-5, the V gene TRBV28; D is perhaps TRBD1 (6 bases). The germline V and J ends were trimmed by 3 bases and 1 base, with 19 bases remaining between them. CDR1 and CDR2 (germline): MDHEN, SYDVKM. This CDR3 has 18 amino acids. The CDR3 nucleotides read TGTGCCAGCAGTTTTTCTTTACGGACAGAGGGGAGCAATCAGCCCCAGCATTTT. This translates into CASSFSLRTEGSNQPQHF.

The rearrangement uses TRBV6-5 and TRBJ2-5; 7 bases line up with TRBD2. CDR1 and CDR2 (germline): MNHEY, SVGAGI. The CDR3 covers 14 residues. V gave up 8 bases and J gave up 5 bases; unmatched junction bases: 11. The CDR3 nucleotides are TGTGCCAGCGGGAGGGTCCCGGGGGGTGAGACCCAGTACTTC. Translated, it gives CASGRVPGGETQYF.

Only one count was recorded for this clone. This chain joins TRBV7-6 and TRBJ2-3; tentatively, D is TRBD2 (6 bases). The CDR3 consists of 18 residues. Trimming cost V 5 bases and J 2 bases, with 23 bases left between them. Germline CDR1 is SGHVS and CDR2 is FNYEAQ. CDR3 in amino acids: CASSSQAGGAPVTDTQYF. The CDR3 DNA is TGTGCCAGCAGCAGTCAAGCGGGTGGGGCGCCTGTCACAGATACGCAGTATTTT.

A word on this clone: Distinct nucleotide sequences in the sample also encode this CDR3. The chain carries TRBV6-5 and TRBJ2-7, with 11 bases matching TRBD1. The CDR3 length is 15 residues. Germline V gene lookup returns CDR1 MNHEY and CDR2 SVGAGI. The V segment lost 0 bases and the J segment 3 bases; nucleotides outside the gene matches: 1. As DNA, the CDR3 is TGTGCCAGCAGTTACTCCGGGACAGGGGGCTACGAGCAGTACTTC. Translation: CASSYSGTGGYEQYF.

The J gene is TRBJ1-4, the V gene TRBV7-6, with 8 bases fitting TRBD1. V shed 5 bases and J 8 bases; nucleotides not matched to a gene: 13. CDR1 is SGHVS and CDR2 is FNYEAQ in the germline V gene. The CDR3 spans 16 residues. Here the CDR3 DNA reads TGTGCCAGCAGCGCCCGAGTAAGAACAGGGGGAGAAAAACTGTTTTTT. Translating gives CASSARVRTGGEKLFF. Filled out from reference TRBV7-6 and TRBJ1-4, the complete variable domain reads GAGVSQSPRYKVTKRGQDVALRCDPISGHVSLYWYRQALGQGPEFLTYFNYEAQQDKSGLPNDRFSAERPEGSISTLTIQRTEQRDSAMYRCASSARVRTGGEKLFFGSGTQLSVL.

Here the CDR3 reads CASSLKSRGLAGGRWGNEQFF. The CDR3 coding sequence is TGTGCCAGCAGCCTAAAGAGCCGCGGACTAGCGGGAGGAAGATGGGGCAATGAGCAGTTCTTC. The chain carries TRBV28 and TRBJ2-1; 14 bases fit TRBD2. This CDR3 contains 21 residues. CDR1 and CDR2 from the germline V gene are MDHEN and SYDVKM. J gave up 6 bases and V 6 bases, and 22 bases lay outside the gene matches.

The CDR3 reads CASSLMTSGHNEQFF. The CDR3 nucleotides read TGTGCCAGCAGTTTAATGACTAGCGGCCACAATGAGCAGTTCTTC. V gene TRBV28 combines with J gene TRBJ2-1, with 9 positions matching TRBD2. This CDR3 region has 15 residues. CDR1 and CDR2 from the germline V gene are MDHEN and SYDVKM. Unmatched junction bases numbered 4, after V lost 2 bases and J lost 5 bases.

The V call is TRBV9, the J call TRBJ1-1, with TRBD1 identical over 7 bases. V shed 3 bases, J shed 11 bases, and the junction held 16 bases outside the gene matches. CDR1 is SGDLS, CDR2 YYNGEE, per germline. This CDR3 is built from 15 residues. The CDR3: CASSANSGTATGAFF. The CDR3 DNA sequence: TGTGCCAGCAGCGCCAACTCCGGGACAGCAACAGGCGCTTTCTTT.

The rearrangement links TRBV15 to TRBJ1-5; D is undetermined. Germline CDR1 is LNHNV and CDR2 is YYDKDF (reference sequence). The CDR3 consists of 15 residues. V was shortened by 6 bases and J by 4 bases, with 16 bases between the two germline ends. In DNA form, the CDR3 reads TGTGCCACCAGTAAAAGACGGGATTCAAATCAGCCCCAGCATTTT. It encodes CATSKRRDSNQPQHF.

The gene calls are TRBV28 and TRBJ2-1; D may be TRBD1 (6 bases). Germline V gives CDR1 MDHEN, CDR2 SYDVKM. The CDR3 spans 15 residues. Trimming took off 0 bases at V and 5 bases at J, with 11 bases between the two ends. CDR3 region: CASSLWGRGNNEQFF. In nucleotides, the CDR3 is TGTGCCAGCAGTTTATGGGGCAGGGGCAACAATGAGCAGTTCTTC.

This chain connects TRBV19 to TRBJ1-1, with D perhaps matching TRBD1 (5 bases). Trimming removed 4 bases at V and 4 bases at J, with 13 bases between. Germline assignment: CDR1 LNHDA and CDR2 SQIVND (reference sequence). This CDR3 has 14 amino acids. CDR3 DNA sequence: TGTGCCAGTAGTACAAGACAGTTGAGCACTGAAGCTTTCTTT. This gives the protein CASSTRQLSTEAFF.

This clone was observed a single time. This chain uses TRBV28 with TRBJ1-5, with unresolved D. With 5 bases removed from V and 0 bases from J, the gap between germline ends came to 8 bases. The germline V gene has CDR1 MDHEN and CDR2 SYDVKM. This CDR3 contains 14 residues. In DNA, the CDR3 is TGTGCCAGCAGTATACTCTATAGCAATCAGCCCCAGCATTTT. This codes for CASSILYSNQPQHF.

J is TRBJ1-2 and V is TRBV11-2, with 7 positions matching TRBD1. V shed 4 bases, J shed 0 bases, and the junction held 11 bases outside the gene matches. Germline CDR1 reads SGHAT; CDR2 reads FQNNGV. The length of the CDR3 is 17 residues. For the CDR3, the DNA is TGTGCCAGCAGCTACCGACAGGGAATCGACGCTAACTATGGCTACACCTTC. Encoded protein: CASSYRQGIDANYGYTF.

The V and J genes are TRBV27 and TRBJ2-1; D gene uncertain. Germline V gene lookup returns CDR1 MNHEY and CDR2 SMNVEV (reference sequence). V was pared by 3 bases and J by 4 bases, with 10 bases between. The CDR3 runs to 14 residues. The CDR3 spells CASSLAGKYNEQFF. The CDR3 nucleotides read TGTGCCAGCAGTTTGGCAGGTAAATACAATGAGCAGTTCTTC.

The V and J genes are TRBV10-3 and TRBJ2-2, with TRBD1 matching over 10 bases. Germline V gives CDR1 ENHRY, CDR2 SYGVKD. After removal of 6 bases from V and 5 bases from J, the junction contained 3 bases not matched to a gene. The CDR3 totals 14 residues. CDR3 region: CAIRGTGVTGELFF. The CDR3 coding sequence is TGTGCCATCAGAGGGACAGGGGTTACCGGGGAGCTGTTTTTT.

The chain combines TRBV7-9 with TRBJ1-1; D is uncertain. Germline CDR1 is SEHNR and CDR2 is FQNEAQ (reference sequence). Deletions cut 8 bases from V and 4 bases from J, with 11 bases between. The CDR3 runs 12 residues. The DNA of the CDR3 is TGTGCCAGCGCCTCTTCGAGCACTGAAGCTTTCTTT. Translated, it gives CASASSSTEAFF. Together with reference TRBV7-9 and TRBJ1-1, the CDR3 gives the full variable domain: DTGVSQNPRHKITKRGQNVTFRCDPISEHNRLYWYRQTLGQGPEFLTYFQNEAQLEKSRLLSDRFSAERPKGSFSTLEIQRTEQGDSAMYLCASASSSTEAFFGQGTRLTVV.